The 12 T cell receptor beta chains in this list originate from one sample, sequenced in a study of blood T cell repertoires in COVID-19. Assay used: immunoSEQ multiplex PCR; TCRdb lists only in-frame clones, some missing. Of over 150,000 clones listed, 85% to 90% were seen once; the top ten hold roughly 2%. Sequences were obtained from peripheral blood. Receptors originate from a man between 45 and 60 years old who had recovered from COVID-19.

V and J are TRBV28 and TRBJ1-5, with 7 nucleotides matching TRBD1. The CDR3 extends over 16 amino acids. CDR1 is MDHEN, CDR2 SYDVKM, per germline. The V gene end was trimmed by 3 bases and the J gene end by 2 bases; junction bases not matched to a gene: 7. CDR3 region: CASSFQPTGGNQPQHF. The CDR3 bases are TGTGCCAGCAGTTTCCAGCCTACAGGGGGCAATCAGCCCCAGCATTTT. The full variable domain, in which reference TRBV28 and TRBJ1-5 provide the parts outside the CDR3, is DVKVTQSSRYLVKRTGEKVFLECVQDMDHENMFWYRQDPGLGLRLIYFSYDVKMKEKGDIPEGYSVSREKKERFSLILESASTNQTSMYLCASSFQPTGGNQPQHFGDGTRLSIL.

The rearrangement uses TRBV30 and TRBJ2-7; 8 nucleotides align to TRBD1. Germline loops: CDR1 GTSNPN, CDR2 SVGIG (reference sequence). J was trimmed by 4 bases and V by 4 bases; bases with no gene match: 6. CDR3 length: 13 amino acids. The chain's CDR3 is CAWTGQDPYEQYF. Here the CDR3 DNA reads TGTGCCTGGACGGGACAGGACCCTTACGAGCAGTACTTC.

This chain links TRBV19 with TRBJ2-3; 9 positions match TRBD1. Germline V gives CDR1 LNHDA, CDR2 SQIVND (reference sequence). The length of the CDR3 is 16 residues. V lost 5 bases to trimming and J lost 2 bases; unmatched junction nucleotides: 8. Here the CDR3 reads CASSFSTGGFTDTQYF. The CDR3 DNA follows: TGTGCCAGTAGTTTTTCGACAGGGGGATTCACAGATACGCAGTATTTT.

V usage is TRBV5-1 and J usage is TRBJ1-4, with D possibly matching TRBD1 (5 bases). The CDR3 is 14 residues long. The germline V gene encodes CDR1 SGHRS and CDR2 YFSETQ. Deletions cut 5 bases from V and 5 bases from J, with 13 bases between. The DNA for the CDR3 is TGCGCCAGCAGACCAGGGCAGGGAAATGAAAAACTGTTTTTT. It specifies CASRPGQGNEKLFF. Drawing the rest from reference TRBV5-1 and TRBJ1-4, the complete variable domain is KAGVTQTPRYLIKTRGQQVTLSCSPISGHRSVSWYQQTPGQGLQFLFEYFSETQRNKGNFPGRFSGRQFSNSRSEMNVSTLELGDSALYLCASRPGQGNEKLFFGSGTQLSVL.

The V call is TRBV7-9, the J call TRBJ1-4; 8 bases are a match to TRBD1. There are 15 residues in the CDR3. The germline V gene encodes CDR1 SEHNR and CDR2 FQNEAQ (reference sequence). V was pared by 2 bases and J by 10 bases, with 9 bases of the junction left unmatched. CDR3 loop: CASSLIRGTGGKLFF. The CDR3 bases are TGTGCCAGCAGCTTAATTAGAGGGACAGGCGGAAAACTGTTTTTT.

The V call is TRBV30, the J call TRBJ1-1; D is perhaps TRBD1 (6 bases). Trimming took off 1 base at V and 6 bases at J, with 15 bases between the two ends. The CDR3 extends over 14 amino acids. Germline-derived CDR1 and CDR2 are GTSNPN and SVGIG (reference sequence). CDR3 sequence reads: CAWSGGPGAAEAFF. The CDR3 region has the DNA TGTGCCTGGAGTGGAGGGCCAGGGGCCGCTGAAGCTTTCTTT.

The rearrangement uses TRBV4-2 and TRBJ1-4; maybe TRBD1 (6 bases). Germline V gene data show CDR1 as LGHNA and CDR2 as YNFKEQ. The CDR3 extends over 15 amino acids. Trimming took 1 base from V and 7 from J, leaving 13 bases between them. The CDR3 coding sequence is TGTGCCAGCAGCCAAGCTGAGGGGGTTGTTGAAAAACTGTTTTTT. Its translation: CASSQAEGVVEKLFF.

The chain's CDR3 is CASSSTGVDTEAFF. The CDR3 DNA sequence: TGTGCCAGCAGCTCGACAGGGGTAGACACTGAAGCTTTCTTT. V and J are TRBV7-2 and TRBJ1-1, with 8 bases that match TRBD1. The CDR3 covers 14 residues. From germline, CDR1 is SGHTA and CDR2 FQGNSA. V shed 4 bases, J shed 3 bases, and the junction held 4 bases outside the gene matches.

The gene calls are TRBV2 and TRBJ1-4; tentative D call: TRBD1 (6 bases). The CDR3 has 13 residues. V was shortened by 10 bases and J by 4 bases, with 13 bases between the two germline ends. CDR1 SNHLY and CDR2 FYNNEI come from the germline V gene. The CDR3 bases are TGTGCCACCTATCCAGGGGTTAATGAAAAACTGTTTTTT. It codes for CATYPGVNEKLFF.

This rearrangement joins TRBV9 to TRBJ1-4; the D gene is possibly TRBD1 (6 bases). In germline, CDR1 is SGDLS, CDR2 YYNGEE. The V gene lost 0 bases and the J gene lost 4 bases, with 10 bases spanning the gap. The CDR3 covers 15 residues. CDR3 sequence: CASSVAQGDNEKLFF. In nucleotides, the CDR3 is TGTGCCAGCAGCGTAGCACAGGGCGATAATGAAAAACTGTTTTTT.

The rearrangement uses TRBV5-8 and TRBJ1-6; 10 nucleotides align to TRBD1. V lost 4 bases and J lost 14; bases outside the gene matches: 9. Germline V gene data show CDR1 as SGHTS and CDR2 as YDEGEE. CDR3 length: 14 amino acids. This chain's CDR3 is CASSGGQGSWTLHF. In nucleotides, the CDR3 is TGTGCCAGCAGCGGGGGACAGGGGTCCTGGACCCTCCACTTT.

The genes are TRBV5-1 and TRBJ1-3; 10 nucleotides align to TRBD1. CDR1 and CDR2 (germline): SGHRS, YFSETQ. The CDR3 is 17 amino acids. V lost 2 bases to trimming and J lost 4 bases; unmatched junction nucleotides: 9. This CDR3 is CASSFAGTGQGGNTIYF. CDR3 DNA: TGCGCCAGCAGCTTTGCCGGTACGGGACAGGGGGGAAACACCATATATTTT.